This is a list of T cell receptor beta chains from one sample in a study of blood T cells in healthy people across ages. TCRdb used MiXCR to reprocess the 5' RACE reads, holding one entry per CDR3 protein. This sample has about 970,000 distinct CDR3 sequences; 51% occur once, and the top ten carry 20% to 25%. Sample: blood. The receptors here all came from a woman aged 55-69 years in good health. Each CDR3 is given with its conserved first and last residue. D genes are given only for firm matches. Some rows have no size entry. The others give once, few or many, or a class for an expanded clone.

TRBJ2-3 TRBV12-3/TRBV12-4 . few TGTGCCAGCGGGGCCGGTCCCACAGATACGCAGTATTTT CASGAGPTDTQYF
TRBJ2-7 TRBV12-3/TRBV12-4 . few TGTGCCAGCAGTTTGTGGGGTCCGACGGACGAGCAGTACTTC CASSLWGPTDEQYF
TRBJ1-2 TRBV9 . few TGTGCCAGCAGCGGACCATACAGGGATGATGGCTACACCTTC CASSGPYRDDGYTF
TRBJ2-1 TRBV21-1 . . TGTGCCAGCAGCAAAGAAACCGATAACCACTACAATGAGCAGTTCTTC CASSKETDNHYNEQFF
TRBJ2-3 TRBV10-3 TRBD1 few TGTGCCATCAGCATACAGGGGCCCCCAGATACGCAGTATTTT CAISIQGPPDTQYF
TRBJ2-7 TRBV25-1 . . TGTGCCAGCACTGGCCAGGGTGTGGGGCTGCAGTACTTC CASTGQGVGLQYF
TRBJ2-5 TRBV4-2 . few TGTGCCAGCACGAGCACGGGGATAGAGACCCAGTACTTC CASTSTGIETQYF
TRBJ1-2 TRBV6-5 . . TGTGCCAGCAGCAGGGACCGCATGGGCTACACCTTC CASSRDRMGYTF
TRBJ2-1 TRBV20-1 . . TGCAGTGCTAGATTGGTGGGGCCTCTAGATGAGCAGTTCTTC CSARLVGPLDEQFF
TRBJ2-1 TRBV7-2 TRBD2 . TGTGCCAGCAGCTTATCCATAGCGGGAGGGTACCACAATGAGCAGTTCTTC CASSLSIAGGYHNEQFF
TRBJ2-5 TRBV7-2 . . TGTGCCAGCAGCTTAGGGTCCGGGGATGACCAGTACTTC CASSLGSGDDQYF
TRBJ2-7 TRBV12-3/TRBV12-4 . . TGTGCCAGCAGTCGGCGGGGAGACTCCTACGAGCAGTACTTC CASSRRGDSYEQYF
TRBJ2-4 TRBV9 . few TGTGCCAGCAGCGGCCCTGGAAACATTCAGTACTTC CASSGPGNIQYF
TRBJ1-5 TRBV7-2 . . TGTGCCAGCAGCCGCGGGGTTTCCAATCAGCCCCAGCATTTT CASSRGVSNQPQHF
TRBJ2-7 TRBV28 TRBD1 few TGTGCCAGCAGTTCAGCCGGGACAGGGATCTACGAGCAGTACTTC CASSSAGTGIYEQYF
TRBJ2-7 TRBV5-1 . . TGCGCCAGCAGCTCCCTAAGCGGATCCTACGAGCAGTACTTC CASSSLSGSYEQYF
TRBJ2-1 TRBV5-1 . . TGCGCCAGCAGCTTGTCTTACTCCTACAATGAGCAGTTCTTC CASSLSYSYNEQFF
TRBJ2-7 TRBV15 . . TGTGCCACCAGCAGAGATCGGGGAGTCGACGAGCAGTACTTC CATSRDRGVDEQYF
TRBJ2-3 TRBV10-2 TRBD2 many TGCGCCAGCAGTTCCCCAATAGCCTCCCTAGCGGGAGTGCGATATACGCAGTATTTT CASSSPIASLAGVRYTQYF
TRBJ1-1 TRBV10-3 TRBD1 few TGTGCCATCAGTGCGACCCCGACAGGGGGCACTGAAGCTTTCTTT CAISATPTGGTEAFF
TRBJ2-7 TRBV12-3/TRBV12-4 . . TGTGCCAGCAGTCACGGACTGGGCAACTACGAGCAGTACTTC CASSHGLGNYEQYF
TRBJ2-7 TRBV6-6 . . TGTGCCAGCAGACATACAGGATCCTACGAGCAGTACTTC CASRHTGSYEQYF
TRBJ2-3 TRBV28 TRBD2 . TGTGCCAGCAGCACTATAACCGGACTAGCGGACACAGATACGCAGTATTTT CASSTITGLADTDTQYF
TRBJ1-4 TRBV29-1 . . TGCAGCGTACTCAGGGATGGGAATGAAAAACTGTTTTTT CSVLRDGNEKLFF
TRBJ2-3 TRBV6-2/TRBV6-3 . . TGTGCCAGCAGGCCACCATGGGACGCAGATACGCAGTATTTT CASRPPWDADTQYF
TRBJ1-2 TRBV2 . . TGTGCCAGCAGTGAGGACAGACAGAAAACTGGCTACACCTTC CASSEDRQKTGYTF
TRBJ2-7 TRBV20-1 TRBD1 few TGCAGTGCCTTCGGACAGGGGGACACCTACGAGCAGTACTTC CSAFGQGDTYEQYF
TRBJ2-5 TRBV20-1 . few TGCAGTGCTAGAGATTTTGGAGGGGGCCCAGAGACCCAGTACTTC CSARDFGGGPETQYF
TRBJ1-1 TRBV5-6 . . TGTGCCAGCAGACGCAGAGGACAGTCCACTGAAGCTTTCTTT CASRRRGQSTEAFF
TRBJ2-3 TRBV4-1 TRBD1 many TGCGCCAGCAGCCTAGGACAGGGTGGCACAGATACGCAGTATTTT CASSLGQGGTDTQYF
TRBJ1-1 TRBV29-1 . . TGCAGCGTCGGAGGGACGGTGAACACTGAAGCTTTCTTT CSVGGTVNTEAFF
TRBJ2-4 TRBV21-1 . few TGTGCCAGCAGCAAAGATCCGTGGGGACTAGCCAAAAACATTCAGTACTTC CASSKDPWGLAKNIQYF
TRBJ1-4 TRBV25-1 . few TGTGCCAGCAGTGAATCGGGTAGCTGGGGTGCTAATGAAAAACTGTTTTTT CASSESGSWGANEKLFF
TRBJ2-7 TRBV4-2 . few TGTGCCAGCAGCCAAGATCTGGGGGGACCGCCGACCTACGAGCAGTACTTC CASSQDLGGPPTYEQYF
TRBJ1-2 TRBV18 TRBD1 once TGTGCCAGCTCAATGGACAGGGGGCAGAACTATGGCTACACCTTC CASSMDRGQNYGYTF
TRBJ2-4 TRBV5-1 . . TGCGCCAGCCTTTCCCCCAAAAACATTCAGTACTTC CASLSPKNIQYF
TRBJ2-1 TRBV29-1 TRBD1 . TGCAGCGTTGAAGGGACAGGGGTGGACAATGAGCAGTTCTTC CSVEGTGVDNEQFF
TRBJ2-4 TRBV12-3/TRBV12-4 . . TGTGCCACACCGATGGTACCTGATACCAAAAACATTCAGTACTTC CATPMVPDTKNIQYF
TRBJ1-2 TRBV6-6 . . TGTGCCAGCAGTTACTCGACTGAAGGGACGGACTATGGCTACACCTTC CASSYSTEGTDYGYTF
TRBJ1-1 TRBV7-2 TRBD1 few TGTGCCAGCAGCTCCAGGGGGCTAGGCACTGAAGCTTTCTTT CASSSRGLGTEAFF
TRBJ2-5 TRBV2 TRBD2 few TGTGCCAGCAGTCCCCGGACTAGCGGAAACCAAGAGACCCAGTACTTC CASSPRTSGNQETQYF
TRBJ2-5 TRBV29-1 . many TGCAGCGTTAGCGGAACCCAAGAGACCCAGTACTTC CSVSGTQETQYF
TRBJ2-1 TRBV5-1 . . TGCGCCAGCAGCTTGGTGGTCAGATCCGTTTACAATGAGCAGTTCTTC CASSLVVRSVYNEQFF
TRBJ2-1 TRBV6-2/TRBV6-3 TRBD2 . TGTGCCAGCAGTAATCCGGGAGGTTCGTACAATGAGCAGTTCTTC CASSNPGGSYNEQFF
TRBJ2-4 TRBV10-3 TRBD1 . TGTGCCATCAGTGGGTCCGACAGGGGGTACAAAAACATTCAGTACTTC CAISGSDRGYKNIQYF
TRBJ1-4 TRBV6-5 . . TGTGCCAGCAGCGGGCCAAATGAAAAACTGTTTTTT CASSGPNEKLFF
TRBJ2-7 TRBV7-9 TRBD2 . TGTGCCAGTCAAGCGGGGAGCTCCTACAATGAGCAGTACTTC CASQAGSSYNEQYF
TRBJ2-3 TRBV20-1 . . TGCAGTGCTGAGACCCATCCGCCAGATACGCAGTATTTT CSAETHPPDTQYF
TRBJ2-7 TRBV6-6 . few TGTGCCACCCAAACAAAACAGGCCTACGAGCAGTACTTC CATQTKQAYEQYF
TRBJ2-3 TRBV12-3/TRBV12-4 . . TGTGCCAGCAGTTTAGGTAGCATAGGTACGCAGTATTTT CASSLGSIGTQYF
TRBJ1-1 TRBV30 . . TGTGCCGTGTCCCCGAACACTGAAGCTTTCTTT CAVSPNTEAFF